This TCR beta chain originates from a study of Ad26.COV2.S vaccination and SARS-CoV-2 variants (dated by TCRdb to the early 2020s). Study-level background: Donors in the vaccine arm were drawn from COV1001, a phase I-IIa trial of Ad26.COV2.S in healthy adults that was multicentre, randomized, double-blind and placebo-controlled. Dosing of Ad26.COV2.S was intramuscular, at either 5x10^10 or 1x10^11 viral particles, delivered as one shot or as two shots spaced 56 days apart. Participants in the trial were split at random into five groups of five each, receiving low-dose or high-dose Ad26.COV2.S once or twice, or else placebo on both occasions. The TCR-sequenced set comprised about 32 samples: some 20 Ad26.COV2.S vaccine recipients, 5 placebo recipients and 8 SARS-CoV-2 convalescent individuals. Blinding of investigators to trial group allocation was maintained during experiments and outcome assessment. Sequencing of the TCRbeta repertoire served to evaluate the specificity and breadth of SARS-CoV-2-reactive T cell receptors following Ad26.COV2.S vaccination.

A word on this clone: The specificity of this receptor is unknown. The record has no base qualities; no much larger clone is one base away.

What the work shows at the level of the full study, not this receptor alone: The study lacked the statistical power to compare responses across vaccine doses or regimens. According to the authors, total T cell responses may have been underestimated by the TCR breadth and depth analyses. Higher spike-specific TCR breadth was observed in Ad26.COV2.S recipients than in placebo recipients (P = 0.0014). After vaccination, spike-specific CD8+ and CD4+ T cell responses were reported to show substantial breadth. Non-spike TCR breadth was comparable between vaccine and placebo recipients, consistent with the vaccine containing only spike.

Measured from the cysteine to the phenylalanine, the CDR3 is 15 residues long. Only the CDR3 portion is preserved as DNA: 45 bases, with reading frame beginning at the first base. As encoded in the germline V gene, CDR1 is SGHTA while CDR2 is FQGNSA. V is clipped by 6 bases and J by 8 bases, and the sequence between their germline boundaries is 20 bases long. The immunoSEQ Assay was used to sequence TCRbeta CDR3 regions. After extraction, genomic DNA underwent amplification by bias-controlled multiplex PCR, followed by high-throughput sequencing. Under the source paper's analysis protocol: To quantify the absolute abundance of every unique TCRbeta CDR3 region, sequences were collapsed and filtered. T cell fraction was estimated by normalizing TCRbeta template counts to usable DNA, with usable DNA measured through amplification of reference genes found in all nucleated cells. Repertoire TCRs were annotated as SARS-CoV-2-specific when V gene, CDR3 amino acid sequence and J gene were exactly matched to a known reactive TCR set. The reference SARS-CoV-2 TCR set was derived from MIRA and filtered for enrichment in COVID-19-positive ImmuneCODE repertoires, a step that removed public or cross-reactive TCRs. Drawing on the MIRA antigens, annotated TCRs were analysed further at the level of specific ORF or position within ORF. Breadth was defined as annotated unique rearrangements over total unique productive rearrangements; depth was the summed frequency of those rearrangements. Group comparisons of TCR breadth used two-sided Wilcoxon rank-sum tests. TCRdb mirrors the immuneACCESS table, restricted to in-frame sequences. Some clones are absent from its copies; in checked studies, under half trace to an unresolved V gene, and the reason for the others is unknown. That table furnishes V, J and clone size, whereas the DNA furnished D and trimming. A total of about 350,000 clones appear in this sample, about 88% of them only once. Of the sample, about 3.3% falls within the top ten clones.

The treatment or condition label of this sample denotes: some 20 received Ad26.COV2.S at low or high dose, single or two shots; roughly 5 received placebo; per-sample allocation not given. For vaccine and placebo recipients, repertoires were sequenced using samples collected on day 63 after the first injection. In Cohort 1b, about 25 adults aged 18-55 years were enrolled at a single site in Boston, USA, between 29 July and 7 August 2020. Ad26.COV2.S was a replication-incompetent adenovirus type 26 vector expressing a prefusion-stabilized SARS-CoV-2 spike protein from the original Wuhan strain. The sample consisted of peripheral blood, taken in a trial of Ad26.COV2.S vaccine versus placebo. The TCR originated in a person aged 18 to 59 who received the Ad26.COV2.S COVID-19 vaccine or a placebo. The rearranged chain carries TRBV7-2 and TRBJ1-5, with an unclear D gene assignment. The CDR3 here reads CASSKTRARWEPQHF. The nucleotide sequence is TGTGCCAGCAGTAAAACACGGGCGCGTTGGGAGCCCCAGCATTTT.